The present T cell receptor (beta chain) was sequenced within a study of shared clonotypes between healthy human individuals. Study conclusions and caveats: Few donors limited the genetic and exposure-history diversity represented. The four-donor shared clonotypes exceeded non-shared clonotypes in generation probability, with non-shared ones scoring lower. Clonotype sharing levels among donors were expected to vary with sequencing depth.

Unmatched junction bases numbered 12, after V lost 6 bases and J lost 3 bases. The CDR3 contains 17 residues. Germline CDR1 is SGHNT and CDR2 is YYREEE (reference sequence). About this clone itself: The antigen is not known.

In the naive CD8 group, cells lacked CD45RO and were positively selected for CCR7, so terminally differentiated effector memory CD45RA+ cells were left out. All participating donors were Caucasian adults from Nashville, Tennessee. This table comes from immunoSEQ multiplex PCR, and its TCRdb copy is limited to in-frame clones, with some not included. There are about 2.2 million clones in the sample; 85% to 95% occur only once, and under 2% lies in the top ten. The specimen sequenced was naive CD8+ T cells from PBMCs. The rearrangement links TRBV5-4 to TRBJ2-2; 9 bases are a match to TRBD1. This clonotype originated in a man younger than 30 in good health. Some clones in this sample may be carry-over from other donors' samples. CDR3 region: CASNLPGQGRDTGELFF. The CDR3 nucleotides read TGTGCCAGCAACTTACCGGGACAGGGTCGAGACACCGGGGAGCTGTTTTTT.